This T cell receptor beta chain was sequenced in a study of CD8+ T cells in alopecia areata. V dropped 4 bases and J dropped 0 bases, with 13 bases sitting between them. The CDR3 runs to 17 residues. Germline CDR1 and CDR2: MGHRA and YSYEKL. In each case, RNA was isolated and then reverse transcribed into cDNA as the sequencing template. The repertoire was sequenced with immunoSEQ multiplex PCR; TCRdb's copy has only in-frame clones and lacks some. The sample consists of 200,000 or so clones, roughly 50% of them appearing once. Documented treatment: oral pan-JAK inhibitor, 5-10 mg twice daily. This receptor was identified in a human donor with alopecia areata. This chain uses TRBV4-1 with TRBJ1-6, with D possibly being TRBD1 (6 bases). The sequences come from CD4+ T cells sorted from blood, collected at week 24, from a patient treated with tofacitinib. The CDR3 here is CASSPGTSSSYNSPLHF. The CDR3 DNA is TGCGCCAGCAGCCCCGGGACATCGAGCTCCTATAATTCACCCCTCCACTTT.